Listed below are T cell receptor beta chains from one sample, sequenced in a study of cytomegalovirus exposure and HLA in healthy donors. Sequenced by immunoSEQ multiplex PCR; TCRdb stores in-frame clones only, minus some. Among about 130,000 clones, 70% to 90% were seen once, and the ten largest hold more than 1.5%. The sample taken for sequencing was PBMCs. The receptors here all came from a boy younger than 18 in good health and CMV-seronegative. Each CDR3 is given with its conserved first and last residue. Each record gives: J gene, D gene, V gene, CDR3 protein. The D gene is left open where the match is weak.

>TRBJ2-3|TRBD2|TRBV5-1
CASSSSGGGDTQYF
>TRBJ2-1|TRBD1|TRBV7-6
CASSQSVRTGGGEQFF
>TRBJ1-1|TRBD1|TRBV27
CASSFQPGQGTYEAFF
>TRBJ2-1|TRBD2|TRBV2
CASSLGRGGYNEQFF
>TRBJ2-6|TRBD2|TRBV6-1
CASSEDYASGTGGANVLTF
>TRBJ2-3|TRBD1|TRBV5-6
CASSLGTVTDTQYF
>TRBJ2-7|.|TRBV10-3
CAIRTGHIYEQYF
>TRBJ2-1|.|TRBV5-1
CASSNVEGGADNEQFF
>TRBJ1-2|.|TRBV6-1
CASSEAGGYGYTF
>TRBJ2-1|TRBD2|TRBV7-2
CASSPSGGSEGEQFF
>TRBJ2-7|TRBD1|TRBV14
CASSQERRTGSHEQYF
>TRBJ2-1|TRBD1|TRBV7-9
CASSPAWERGPRYNEQFF
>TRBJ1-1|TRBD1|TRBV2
CASSRDRGTAFF
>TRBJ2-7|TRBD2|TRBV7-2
CASSFAPGLAGVWQYF
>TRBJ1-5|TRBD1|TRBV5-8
CASSPGQGARGQPQHF
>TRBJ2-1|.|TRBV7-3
CASSITGTRTYNEQFF
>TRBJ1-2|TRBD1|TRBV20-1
CSGTGQGGYTF
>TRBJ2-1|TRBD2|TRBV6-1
CASSELAGGQNEQFF
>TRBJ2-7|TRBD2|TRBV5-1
CASSFQRGTYEQYF
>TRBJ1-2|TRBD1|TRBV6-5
CASSYSGTGGEVNF
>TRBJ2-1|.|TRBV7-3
CASSLKAAGVTHEQFF
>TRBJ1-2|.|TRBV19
CASSYLANYGYTF
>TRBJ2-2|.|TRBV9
CASSVTGQNTGELFF
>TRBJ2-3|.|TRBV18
CASSPPIGGEATDTQYF
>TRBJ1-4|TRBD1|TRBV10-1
CAKTGTASSYATNEKLFF
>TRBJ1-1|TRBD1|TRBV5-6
CASSRDRIMNTEAFF
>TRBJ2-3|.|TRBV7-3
CASSLGAGHTDTQYF
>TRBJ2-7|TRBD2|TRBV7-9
CASSLERAGLARPYEQYF
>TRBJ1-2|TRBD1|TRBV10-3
CAISGQQGAGGYTF
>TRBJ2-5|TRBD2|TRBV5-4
CASSLSGGQETQYF
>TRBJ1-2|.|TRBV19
CASSPTATANYGYTF
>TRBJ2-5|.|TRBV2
CASTSGSGKKETQYF
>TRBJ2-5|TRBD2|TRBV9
CASSVGLAGSETQYF
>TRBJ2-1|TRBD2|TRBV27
CASSSGLAAYNEQFF
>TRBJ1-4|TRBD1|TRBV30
CAWSRTQGAPNEKLFF
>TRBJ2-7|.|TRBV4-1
CASSQLPGDTSYEQYF
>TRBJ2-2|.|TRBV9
CASSVEGATGELFF
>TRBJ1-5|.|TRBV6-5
CASRGGAHLGPQHF
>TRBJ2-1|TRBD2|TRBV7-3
CASSPSSGGPQFF
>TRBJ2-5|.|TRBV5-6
CASSLRGVTETQYF
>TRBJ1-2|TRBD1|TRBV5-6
CASSLERQGVGDGYTF
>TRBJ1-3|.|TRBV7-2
CASSRESGPSGNTIYF
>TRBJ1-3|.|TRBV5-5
CASSLALGNTIYF
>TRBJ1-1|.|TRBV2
CASTGTGVTEAFF
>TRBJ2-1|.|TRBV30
CAWTRAYNEQFF
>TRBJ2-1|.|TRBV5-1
CASSLGLEQFF
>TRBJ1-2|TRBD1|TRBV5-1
CASSSLRTGGDGYTF
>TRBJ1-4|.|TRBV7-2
CASSLRGGEEKLFF
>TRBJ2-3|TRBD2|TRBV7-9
CASSGGGLSGTQYF
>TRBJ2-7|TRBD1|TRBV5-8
CASSIAGTGTGGDEQYF
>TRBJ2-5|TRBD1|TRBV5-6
CASSPRGLGETQYF
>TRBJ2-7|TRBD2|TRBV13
CASSASGGFPYEQYF
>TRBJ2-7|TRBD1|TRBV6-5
CASSYRTGDEQYF
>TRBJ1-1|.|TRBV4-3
CASSQEIGLRNTEAFF
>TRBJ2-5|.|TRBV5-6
CASSLDVGAETQYF
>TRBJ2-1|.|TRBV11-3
CASSSGGGDEQFF
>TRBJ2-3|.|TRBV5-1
CASSVDTPHTDTQYF
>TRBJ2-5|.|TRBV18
CASSQRQQETQYF
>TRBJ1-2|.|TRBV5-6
CASSTVSYGYTF